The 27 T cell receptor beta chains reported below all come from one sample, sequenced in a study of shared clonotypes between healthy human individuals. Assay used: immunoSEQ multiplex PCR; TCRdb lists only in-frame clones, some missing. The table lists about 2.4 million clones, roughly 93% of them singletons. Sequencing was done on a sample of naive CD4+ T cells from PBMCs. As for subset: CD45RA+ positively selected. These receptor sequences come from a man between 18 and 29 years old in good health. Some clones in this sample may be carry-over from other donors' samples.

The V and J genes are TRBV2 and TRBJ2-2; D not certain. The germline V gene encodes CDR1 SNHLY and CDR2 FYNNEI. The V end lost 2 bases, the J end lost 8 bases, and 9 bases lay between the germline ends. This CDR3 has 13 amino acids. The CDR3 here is CASSETPLGELFF. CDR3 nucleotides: TGTGCCAGCAGTGAAACTCCCCTAGGGGAGCTGTTTTTT. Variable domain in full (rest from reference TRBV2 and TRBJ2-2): EPEVTQTPSHQVTQMGQEVILRCVPISNHLYFYWYRQILGQKVEFLVSFYNNEISEKSEIFDDQFSVERPDGSNFTLKIRSTKLEDSAMYFCASSETPLGELFFGEGSRLTVL.

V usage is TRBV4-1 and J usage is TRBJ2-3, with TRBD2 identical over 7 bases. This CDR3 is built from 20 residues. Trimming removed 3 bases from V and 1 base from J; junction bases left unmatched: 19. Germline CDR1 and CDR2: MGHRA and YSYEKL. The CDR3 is CASSHPFPGSGKRGTDTQYF. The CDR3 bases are TGCGCCAGCAGCCACCCCTTCCCGGGGAGCGGGAAAAGAGGCACAGATACGCAGTATTTT.

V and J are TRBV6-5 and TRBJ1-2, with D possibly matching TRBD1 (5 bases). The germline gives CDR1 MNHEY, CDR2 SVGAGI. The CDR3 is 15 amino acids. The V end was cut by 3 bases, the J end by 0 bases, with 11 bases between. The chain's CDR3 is CASSYGTGANYGYTF. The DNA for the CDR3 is TGTGCCAGCAGTTATGGGACCGGAGCTAACTATGGCTACACCTTC.

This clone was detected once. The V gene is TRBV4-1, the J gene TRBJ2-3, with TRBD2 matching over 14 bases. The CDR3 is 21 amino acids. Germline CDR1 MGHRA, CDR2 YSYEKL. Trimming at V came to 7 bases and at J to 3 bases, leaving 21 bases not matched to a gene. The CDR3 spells CASTPGRGGEGLAGATDTQYF. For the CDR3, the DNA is TGCGCCAGCACACCGGGGCGTGGGGGCGAGGGACTAGCGGGAGCTACAGATACGCAGTATTTT.

As DNA, the CDR3 is TGTGCCAGCTCACCACTCGGCTTAGCGGGAGGTATTGAGCAGTTCTTC. Encoded protein: CASSPLGLAGGIEQFF. The rearrangement uses TRBV18 and TRBJ2-1; 10 nucleotides agree with TRBD2. The trim removed 1 base at V and 9 bases at J, leaving 9 bases unmatched. The CDR3 is made up of 16 amino acids. Germline loops: CDR1 KGHSH, CDR2 LQKENI.

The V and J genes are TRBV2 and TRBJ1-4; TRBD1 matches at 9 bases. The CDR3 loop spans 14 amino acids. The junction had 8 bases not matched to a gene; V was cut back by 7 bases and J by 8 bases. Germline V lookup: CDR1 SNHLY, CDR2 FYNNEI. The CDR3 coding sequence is TGTGCCAGCAAAGTAGACAGGGGGAGGGAAAAACTGTTTTTT. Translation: CASKVDRGREKLFF.

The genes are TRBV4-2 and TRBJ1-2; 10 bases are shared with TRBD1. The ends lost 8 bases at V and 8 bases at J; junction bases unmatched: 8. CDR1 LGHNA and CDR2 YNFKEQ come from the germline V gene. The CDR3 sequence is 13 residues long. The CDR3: CASGTGALDGYTF. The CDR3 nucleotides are TGTGCCAGCGGGACAGGGGCGCTCGACGGCTACACCTTC.

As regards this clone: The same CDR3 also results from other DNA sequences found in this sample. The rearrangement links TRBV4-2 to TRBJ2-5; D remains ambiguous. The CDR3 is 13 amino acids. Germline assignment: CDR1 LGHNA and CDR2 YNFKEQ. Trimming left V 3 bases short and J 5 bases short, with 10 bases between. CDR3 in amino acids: CASSQRLRETQYF. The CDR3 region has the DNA TGTGCCAGCAGCCAGCGGCTCCGGGAGACCCAGTACTTC.

The CDR3 region has the DNA TGTGCCAGTTACAGGGAAATGAACACTGAAGCTTTCTTT. Amino acid sequence: CASYREMNTEAFF. The J gene is TRBJ1-1, the V gene TRBV6-6; perhaps TRBD1 as D (6 bases). Trimming removed 9 bases at V and 0 bases at J, with 11 bases between. The CDR3 spans 13 residues. Germline V lookup: CDR1 MNHNY, CDR2 SVGAGI (reference sequence).

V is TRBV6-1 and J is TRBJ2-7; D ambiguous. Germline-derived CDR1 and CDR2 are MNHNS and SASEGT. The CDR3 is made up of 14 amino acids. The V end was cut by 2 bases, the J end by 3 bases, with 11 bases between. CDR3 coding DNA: TGTGCCAGCAGTGAACTCGGCAGCTTCTACGAGCAGTACTTC. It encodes CASSELGSFYEQYF.

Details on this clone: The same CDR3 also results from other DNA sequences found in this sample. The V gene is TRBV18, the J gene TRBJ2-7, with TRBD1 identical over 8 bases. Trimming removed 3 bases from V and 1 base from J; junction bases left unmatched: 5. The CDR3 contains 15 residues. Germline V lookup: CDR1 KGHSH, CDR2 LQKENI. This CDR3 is CASSPGRDRSYEQYF. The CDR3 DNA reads TGTGCCAGCTCACCCGGGCGGGACAGGTCCTACGAGCAGTACTTC.

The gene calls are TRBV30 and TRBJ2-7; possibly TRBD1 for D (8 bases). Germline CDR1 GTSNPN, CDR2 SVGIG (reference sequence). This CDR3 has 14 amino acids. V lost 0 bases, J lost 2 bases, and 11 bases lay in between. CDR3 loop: CAWSVTGGAYEQYF. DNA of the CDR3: TGTGCCTGGAGTGTAACAGGGGGGGCCTACGAGCAGTACTTC.

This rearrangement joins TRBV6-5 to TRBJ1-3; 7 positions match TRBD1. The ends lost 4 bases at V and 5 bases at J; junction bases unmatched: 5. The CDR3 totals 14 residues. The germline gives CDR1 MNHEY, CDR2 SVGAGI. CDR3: CASSSGTARNTIYF. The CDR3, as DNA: TGTGCCAGCAGTTCAGGGACAGCAAGAAACACCATATATTTT.

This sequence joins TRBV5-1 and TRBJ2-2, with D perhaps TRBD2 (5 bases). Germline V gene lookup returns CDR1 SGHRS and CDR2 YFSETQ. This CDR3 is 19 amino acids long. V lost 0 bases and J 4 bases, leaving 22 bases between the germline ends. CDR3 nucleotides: TGCGCCAGCAGCTTGGCCCCCGCCCGGCTAGCTATCGGCACCGGGGAGCTGTTTTTT. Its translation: CASSLAPARLAIGTGELFF.

Here the CDR3 reads CASSVEGMGQPQHF. For the CDR3, the DNA is TGTGCCAGCAGCGTAGAGGGGATGGGTCAGCCCCAGCATTTT. V usage is TRBV9 and J usage is TRBJ1-5; D might be TRBD1 (5 bases). V was clipped by 0 bases and J by 6 bases, with 10 bases between them. CDR3 length: 14 amino acids. Germline CDR1 reads SGDLS; CDR2 reads YYNGEE.

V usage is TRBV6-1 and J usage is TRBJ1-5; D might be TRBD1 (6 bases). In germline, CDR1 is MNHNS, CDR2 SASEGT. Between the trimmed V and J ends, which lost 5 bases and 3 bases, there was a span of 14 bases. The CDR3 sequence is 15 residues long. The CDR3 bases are TGTGCCAGCAGTCCAGGGGATAGTCTCAATCAGCCCCAGCATTTT. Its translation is CASSPGDSLNQPQHF.

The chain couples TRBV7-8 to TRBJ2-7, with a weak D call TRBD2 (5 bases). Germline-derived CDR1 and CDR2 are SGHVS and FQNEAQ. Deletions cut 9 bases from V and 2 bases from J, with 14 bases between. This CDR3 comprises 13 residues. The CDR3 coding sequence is TGTGCCAGTTCCGCGGGCGGAACCTACGAGCAGTACTTC. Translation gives CASSAGGTYEQYF.

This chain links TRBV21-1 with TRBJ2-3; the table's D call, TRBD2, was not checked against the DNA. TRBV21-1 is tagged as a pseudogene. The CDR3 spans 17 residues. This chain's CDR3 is CASSSQTSGPRTDTQYF. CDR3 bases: TGTGCCAGCAGCTCACAGACTAGCGGGCCTCGCACAGATACGCAGTATTTT.

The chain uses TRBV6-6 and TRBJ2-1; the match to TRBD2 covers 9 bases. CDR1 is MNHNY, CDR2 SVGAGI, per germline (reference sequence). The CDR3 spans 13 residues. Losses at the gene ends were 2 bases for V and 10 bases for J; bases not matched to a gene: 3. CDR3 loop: CASSYPLAGEQFF. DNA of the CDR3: TGTGCCAGCAGTTACCCCCTAGCGGGAGAGCAGTTCTTC.

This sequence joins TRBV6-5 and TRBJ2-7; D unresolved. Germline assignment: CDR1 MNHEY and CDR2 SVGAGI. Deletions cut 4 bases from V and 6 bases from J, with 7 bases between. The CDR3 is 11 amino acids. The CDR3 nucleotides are TGTGCCAGCAGTTTCTCCCTCGAGCAGTACTTC. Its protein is CASSFSLEQYF.

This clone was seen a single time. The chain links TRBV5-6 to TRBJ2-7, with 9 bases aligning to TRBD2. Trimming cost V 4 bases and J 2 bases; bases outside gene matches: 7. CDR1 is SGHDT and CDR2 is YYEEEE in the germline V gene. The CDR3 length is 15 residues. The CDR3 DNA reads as TGTGCCAGCAGCCAGCGAGCGGGAGGTCCCTACGAGCAGTACTTC. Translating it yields CASSQRAGGPYEQYF.

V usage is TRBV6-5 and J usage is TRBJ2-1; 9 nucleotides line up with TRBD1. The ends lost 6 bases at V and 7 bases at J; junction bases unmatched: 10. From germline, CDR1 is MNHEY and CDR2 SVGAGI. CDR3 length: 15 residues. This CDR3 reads CASRAPGTGRNEQFF. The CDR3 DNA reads TGTGCCAGCAGAGCCCCCGGGACAGGGCGTAATGAGCAGTTCTTC.

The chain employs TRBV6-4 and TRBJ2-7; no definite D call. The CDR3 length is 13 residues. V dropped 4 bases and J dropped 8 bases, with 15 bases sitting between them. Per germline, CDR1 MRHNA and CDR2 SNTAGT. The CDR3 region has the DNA TGTGCCAGCAGTGTTAGGCTAGAGTTGCAGCAGTACTTC. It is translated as CASSVRLELQQYF.

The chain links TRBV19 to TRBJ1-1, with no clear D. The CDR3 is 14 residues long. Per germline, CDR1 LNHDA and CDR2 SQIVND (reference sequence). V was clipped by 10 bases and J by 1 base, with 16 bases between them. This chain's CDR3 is CATLATRGNTEAFF. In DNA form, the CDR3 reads TGTGCCACCCTGGCCACTCGAGGGAACACTGAAGCTTTCTTT.

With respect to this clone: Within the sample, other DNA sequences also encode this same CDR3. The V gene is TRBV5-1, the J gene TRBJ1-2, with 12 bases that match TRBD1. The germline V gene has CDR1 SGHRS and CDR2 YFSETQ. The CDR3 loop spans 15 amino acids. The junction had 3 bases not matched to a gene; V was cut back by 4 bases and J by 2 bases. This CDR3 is CASSPGTGGNYGYTF. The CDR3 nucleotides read TGCGCCAGCAGCCCGGGGACAGGGGGCAACTATGGCTACACCTTC.

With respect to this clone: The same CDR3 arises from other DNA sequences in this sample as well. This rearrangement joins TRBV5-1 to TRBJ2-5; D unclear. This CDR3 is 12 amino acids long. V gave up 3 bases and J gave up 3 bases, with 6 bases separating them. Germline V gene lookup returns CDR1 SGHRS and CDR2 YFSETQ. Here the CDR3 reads CASSSPEETQYF. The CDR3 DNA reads TGCGCCAGCAGCTCCCCTGAAGAGACCCAGTACTTC.

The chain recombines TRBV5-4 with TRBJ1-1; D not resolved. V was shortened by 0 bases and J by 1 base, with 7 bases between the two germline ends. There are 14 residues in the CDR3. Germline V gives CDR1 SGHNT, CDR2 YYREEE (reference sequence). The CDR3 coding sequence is TGTGCCAGCAGCTTGGATCTAGGGAACACTGAAGCTTTCTTT. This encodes CASSLDLGNTEAFF.